This note documents a single TCR beta chain sequence. Its antigen has not been determined. Base qualities were left out, and no much larger clone turns up one base away. Conventional CD4+ T cells were purified from blood as CD25-low CD127-high cells before genomic DNA extraction. Several healthy control donors served as the comparison group for repertoire analyses. This specimen comes from a study of regulatory and conventional T cells in RAG deficiency (dated by TCRdb to 2017 to 2019). Some background on the complete study: High-throughput TCR beta sequencing was used to compare the diversity and composition of the Treg, conventional CD4+ and CD8+ T cell repertoires of RAG-deficient patients with those of healthy controls.

The CDR3 numbers 14 residues from cysteine through phenylalanine. The sequence is cut down to CDR3 DNA, 42 bases in frame from base 1. Between the V and J ends, shortened by 1 base and 2 bases respectively, the junction contains 9 bases. Reading the germline V gene gives CDR1 SGHRS and CDR2 YFSETQ. The research as a whole found: RAG-deficient patients showed markedly lower Shannon entropy and higher Simpson indices than control T-cell subpopulations. Compared with controls, Omenn syndrome and CID/AS patients had around 100-fold fewer unique TCR beta sequences in Treg cells, but only about 9.5-fold fewer in the other subsets. For some subjects, some analyses of T-cell subsets were not performed. Shorter CDR3 lengths were found in all patient T-cell subsets, and >75% Treg-Tconv repertoire overlap at nucleotide and amino acid level was observed in Omenn syndrome patients. In Omenn syndrome patients, sorted CD25-high CD127-low cells may represent peripherally activated cells rather than bona fide Treg cells.

The receptor library was made with the immunoSEQ multiplex PCR assay. Rearranged TCR beta chain products were amplified from the genomic DNA of sorted T-cell subsets and were then sequenced. The original methods were these. Shannon entropy and Simpson indices were used to measure how diverse the repertoire of productive TCR beta rearrangements was. Clonal expansion was assessed by the summed frequency of the 100 most abundant productive TCR beta clonotypes among total reads. The TRB repertoires were evaluated with a self-reactivity index based on amino acid usage at CDR3beta positions 6 and 7. Two-way ANOVA was used for repertoire analyses, and Student t or Mann-Whitney tests were used for flow cytometric analyses. Drawn from immuneACCESS, this table holds only the in-frame rearrangements with V and J called that TCRdb kept. Clones are partly lost; checked studies trace under half to an unresolved V gene and leave the rest unexplained. V and J calls and clone size come straight from that table; D and trimming were deduced from the DNA. The sample profile shows roughly 28,000 clones; about 95% of them were found once. The top ten clonotypes cover over 0.15% of the sample.

These data were also reused for a study on regulatory T cells. The second source states: In the multiplex PCR, 52 forward TRBV primers and 13 reverse TRBJ primers were used, and assay-based and computational corrections were applied for amplification bias. Restricted unique TRB V-J pairs and skewed V and J gene usage were observed in patient repertoires, most markedly in regulatory T cells. Between CD3G-deficient patients and healthy controls, the study compared T-cell receptor beta repertoires in sorted regulatory T cells, conventional CD4+ T cells and CD8+ T cells. Peripheral blood mononuclear cells were isolated by Ficoll density separation. Within the immunoSEQ assay, multiplex PCR amplified rearranged TRB loci from genomic DNA. TRB amplicons were sequenced on an Illumina HiSeq platform. Raw sequences were error-filtered and aligned to reference gene sequences by custom algorithms, then analyzed with the immunoSEQ online tools. Frequencies of productive and nonproductive TRB rearrangements were assessed among unique sequences as well as among total sequences. Groups were compared by t tests, Mann-Whitney tests or two-way ANOVA performed in Prism software.

Rearrangement joined TRBV5-1 to TRBJ1-2; D gene: possibly TRBD1, on 6 matching bases. The material sequenced was CD25- CD4+ T cells sorted from blood. This clonotype originated in a human donor in good health. The CDR3 here reads CASSLSGQNYGYTF. The nucleotides are TGCGCCAGCAGCTTGTCAGGACAGAACTATGGCTACACCTTC. Full variable domain (CDR3 extended with the reference TRBV5-1 and TRBJ1-2 proteins): KAGVTQTPRYLIKTRGQQVTLSCSPISGHRSVSWYQQTPGQGLQFLFEYFSETQRNKGNFPGRFSGRQFSNSRSEMNVSTLELGDSALYLCASSLSGQNYGYTFGSGTRLTVV.